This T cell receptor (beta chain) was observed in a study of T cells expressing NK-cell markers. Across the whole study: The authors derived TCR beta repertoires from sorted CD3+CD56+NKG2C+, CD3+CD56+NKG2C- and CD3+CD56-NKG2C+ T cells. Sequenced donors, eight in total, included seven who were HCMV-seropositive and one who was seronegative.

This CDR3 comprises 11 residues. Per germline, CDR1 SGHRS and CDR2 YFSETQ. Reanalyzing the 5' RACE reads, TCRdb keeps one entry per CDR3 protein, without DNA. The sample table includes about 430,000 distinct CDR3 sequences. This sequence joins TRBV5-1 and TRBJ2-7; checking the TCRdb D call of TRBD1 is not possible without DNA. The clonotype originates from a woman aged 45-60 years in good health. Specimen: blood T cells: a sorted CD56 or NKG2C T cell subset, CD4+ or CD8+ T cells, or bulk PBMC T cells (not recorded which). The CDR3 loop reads CASRTREEQYF. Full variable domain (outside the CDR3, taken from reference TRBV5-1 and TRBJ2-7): KAGVTQTPRYLIKTRGQQVTLSCSPISGHRSVSWYQQTPGQGLQFLFEYFSETQRNKGNFPGRFSGRQFSNSRSEMNVSTLELGDSALYLCASRTREEQYFGPGTRLTVT.